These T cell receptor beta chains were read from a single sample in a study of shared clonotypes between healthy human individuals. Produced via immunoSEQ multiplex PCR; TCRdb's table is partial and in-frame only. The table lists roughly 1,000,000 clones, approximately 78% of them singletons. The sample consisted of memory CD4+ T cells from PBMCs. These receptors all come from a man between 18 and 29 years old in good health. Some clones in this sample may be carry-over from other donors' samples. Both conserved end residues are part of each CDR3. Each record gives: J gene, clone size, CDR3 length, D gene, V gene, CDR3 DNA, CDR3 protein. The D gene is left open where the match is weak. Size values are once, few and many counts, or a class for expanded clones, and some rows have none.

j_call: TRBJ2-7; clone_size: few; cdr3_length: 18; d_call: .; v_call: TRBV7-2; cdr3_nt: TGTGCCAGCAGCTTAGCGGGCCCCCTTGGGGGGACAGACTACGAGCAGTACTTC; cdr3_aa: CASSLAGPLGGTDYEQYF
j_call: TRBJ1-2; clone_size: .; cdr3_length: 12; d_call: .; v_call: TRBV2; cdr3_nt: TGTGCCAGCGGAGTGGTTGGCTATGGCTACACCTTC; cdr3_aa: CASGVVGYGYTF
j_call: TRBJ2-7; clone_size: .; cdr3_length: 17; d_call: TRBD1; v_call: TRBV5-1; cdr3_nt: TGCGCCAGCAGCCGGGGGACAGGGACGTCCTCGCTTTACGAGCAGTACTTC; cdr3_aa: CASSRGTGTSSLYEQYF
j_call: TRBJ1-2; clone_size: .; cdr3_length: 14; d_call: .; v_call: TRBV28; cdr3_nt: TGTGCCAGCAGTTTCGACACCTCTAACTATGGCTACACCTTC; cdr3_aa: CASSFDTSNYGYTF
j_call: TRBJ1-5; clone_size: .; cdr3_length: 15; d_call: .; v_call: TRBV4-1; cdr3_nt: TGCGCCAGCAGCCAAGATTGGACGGCGAATCAGCTCCAGCATTTT; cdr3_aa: CASSQDWTANQLQHF
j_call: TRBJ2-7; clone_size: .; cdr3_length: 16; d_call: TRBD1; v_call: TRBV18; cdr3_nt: TGTGCCAGCTCACCGGGGGACAGGTCCTTCTCCTACGAGCAGTACTTC; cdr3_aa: CASSPGDRSFSYEQYF
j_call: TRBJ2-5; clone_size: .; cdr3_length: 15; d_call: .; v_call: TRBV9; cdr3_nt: TGTGCCAGCAGCGTAGTGCCAGGTCTCCAAGAGACCCAGTACTTC; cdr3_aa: CASSVVPGLQETQYF
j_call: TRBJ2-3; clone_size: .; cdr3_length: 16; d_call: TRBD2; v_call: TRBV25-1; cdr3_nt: TGTGCCAGCAGTCCCCTTCTAGCGGGAGCGGGGGATACGCAGTATTTT; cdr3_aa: CASSPLLAGAGDTQYF
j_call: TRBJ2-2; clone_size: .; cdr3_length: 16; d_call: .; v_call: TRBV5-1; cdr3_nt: TGCGCCAGCAGCTTCAGATCCCGGGAGAACACCGGGGAGCTGTTTTTT; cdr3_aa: CASSFRSRENTGELFF
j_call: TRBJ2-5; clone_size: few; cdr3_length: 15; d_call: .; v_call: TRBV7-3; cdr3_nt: TGTGCCAGCAGCTCGACGGGCGGGGGCACGGAGACCCAGTACTTC; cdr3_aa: CASSSTGGGTETQYF
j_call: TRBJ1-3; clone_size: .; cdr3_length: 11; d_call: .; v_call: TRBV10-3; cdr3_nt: TGTGCCATCAGCGAGGGAAACACCATATATTTT; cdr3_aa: CAISEGNTIYF
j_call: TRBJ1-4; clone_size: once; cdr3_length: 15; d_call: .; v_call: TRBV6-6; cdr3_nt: TGTGCCAGCAGCCTAGGTTCGGGGATCGGGGAAAAACTGTTTTTT; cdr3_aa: CASSLGSGIGEKLFF
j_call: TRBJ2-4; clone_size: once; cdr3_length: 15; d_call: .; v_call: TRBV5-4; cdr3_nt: TGTGCCAGCAGCTTGGAAGGGGCGGTTGGGAACATTCAGTACTTC; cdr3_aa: CASSLEGAVGNIQYF
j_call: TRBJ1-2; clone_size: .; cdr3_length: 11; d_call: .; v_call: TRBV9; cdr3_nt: TGTGCCAGCAGCCTTGACGATGGCTACACCTTC; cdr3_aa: CASSLDDGYTF
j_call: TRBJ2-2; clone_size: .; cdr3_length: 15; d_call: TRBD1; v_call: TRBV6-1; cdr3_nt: TGTGCCAGCAGTGAGACAGGGGGTAACACCGGGGAGCTGTTTTTT; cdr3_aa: CASSETGGNTGELFF
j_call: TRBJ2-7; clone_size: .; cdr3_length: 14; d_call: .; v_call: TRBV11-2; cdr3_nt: TGTGCCAGCAGCTTAGATTGGACATACTACGAGCAGTACTTC; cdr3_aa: CASSLDWTYYEQYF
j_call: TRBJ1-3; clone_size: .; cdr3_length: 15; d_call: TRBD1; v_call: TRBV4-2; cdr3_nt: TGTGCCAGCAGCCAAGAGCCGGGACAGGGAAACACCATATATTTT; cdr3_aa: CASSQEPGQGNTIYF
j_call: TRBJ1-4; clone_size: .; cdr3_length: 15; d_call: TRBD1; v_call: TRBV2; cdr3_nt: TGTGCCAGCAGGACGCAGGGGGGAGAAAATGAAAAACTGTTTTTT; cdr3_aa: CASRTQGGENEKLFF
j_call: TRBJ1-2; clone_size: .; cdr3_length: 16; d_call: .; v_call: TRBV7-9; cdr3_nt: TGTGCCAGCAGCTTAGCGGGGGGCCAGGCCCTCGGTGGCTACACCTTC; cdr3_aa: CASSLAGGQALGGYTF
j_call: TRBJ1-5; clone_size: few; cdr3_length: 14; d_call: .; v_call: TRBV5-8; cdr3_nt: TGTGCCAGCAGCCCGGGCATGAGCAATCAGCCCCAGCATTTT; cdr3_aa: CASSPGMSNQPQHF
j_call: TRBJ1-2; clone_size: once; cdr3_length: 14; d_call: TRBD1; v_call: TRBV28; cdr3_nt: TGTGCCAGCAGGACAGGGCAAGCTAACTATGGCTACACCTTC; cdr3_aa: CASRTGQANYGYTF
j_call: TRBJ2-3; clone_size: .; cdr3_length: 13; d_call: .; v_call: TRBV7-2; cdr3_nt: TGTGCCAGCAGCCGGACTTATGGAGATACGCAGTATTTT; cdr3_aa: CASSRTYGDTQYF
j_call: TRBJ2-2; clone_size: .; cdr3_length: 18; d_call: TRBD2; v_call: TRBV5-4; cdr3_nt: TGTGCCAGCAGCCCAACGGGTGGCGGGAGGTTGGGCACCGGGGAGCTGTTTTTT; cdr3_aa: CASSPTGGGRLGTGELFF
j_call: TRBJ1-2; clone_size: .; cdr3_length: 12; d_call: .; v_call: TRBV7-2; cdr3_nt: TGTGCCAGCAGCTTAGGGGGACCTATGACCACCTTC; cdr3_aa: CASSLGGPMTTF
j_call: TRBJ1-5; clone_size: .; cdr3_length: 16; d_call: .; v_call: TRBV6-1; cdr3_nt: TGTGCCAGCAGTGAAGGGTCCGACAGGACAAATCAGCCCCAGCATTTT; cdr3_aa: CASSEGSDRTNQPQHF
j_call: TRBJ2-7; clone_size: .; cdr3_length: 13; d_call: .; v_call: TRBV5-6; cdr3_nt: TGTGCCAGCAGCTTGGTTAGACCGGTCGAGCAGTACTTC; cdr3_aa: CASSLVRPVEQYF
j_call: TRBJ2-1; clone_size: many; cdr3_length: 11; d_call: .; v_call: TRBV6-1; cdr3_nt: TGTGCCAGCAGCAGAGGGGACCTGCAGTTCTTC; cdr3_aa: CASSRGDLQFF
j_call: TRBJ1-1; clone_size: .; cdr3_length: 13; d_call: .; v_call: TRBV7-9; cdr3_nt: TGTGCCAGCAGCTTCATTCAGTGGGCTGAAGCTTTCTTT; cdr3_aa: CASSFIQWAEAFF
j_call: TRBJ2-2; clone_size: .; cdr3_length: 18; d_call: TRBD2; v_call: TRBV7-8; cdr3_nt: TGTGCCAGCAGCACCAGGCGGGGGGAGGGCCGCGTCGCCGGGGAGCTGTTTTTT; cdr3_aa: CASSTRRGEGRVAGELFF
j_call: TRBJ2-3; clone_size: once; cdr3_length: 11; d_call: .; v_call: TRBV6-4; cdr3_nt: TGTGCCAGCTCATTGGGAGATACGCAGTATTTT; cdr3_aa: CASSLGDTQYF
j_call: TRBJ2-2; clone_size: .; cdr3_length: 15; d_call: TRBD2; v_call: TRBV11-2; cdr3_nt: TGTGCCAGCAGCTCCCTGCGGGGGGGGCCCGGGGAGCTGTTTTTT; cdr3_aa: CASSSLRGGPGELFF
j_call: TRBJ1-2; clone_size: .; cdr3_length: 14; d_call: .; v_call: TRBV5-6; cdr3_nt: TGTGCCAGCAGCCCCGACTTGGGGGGTAATGGCTACACCTTC; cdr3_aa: CASSPDLGGNGYTF
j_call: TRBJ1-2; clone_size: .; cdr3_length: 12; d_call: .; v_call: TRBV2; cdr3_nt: TGTGCCAGCAGTGGGGGGGGCTATGGCTACACCTTC; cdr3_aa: CASSGGGYGYTF
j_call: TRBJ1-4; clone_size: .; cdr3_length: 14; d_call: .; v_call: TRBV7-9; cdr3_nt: TGTGCCAGCAGCCTGGGAGGGGTTAATGAAAAACTGTTTTTT; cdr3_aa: CASSLGGVNEKLFF
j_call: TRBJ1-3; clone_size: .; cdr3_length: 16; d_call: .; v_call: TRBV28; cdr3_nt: TGTGCCAGCAGTAGACCCGGGGCCCTGTTATCAAACACCATATATTTT; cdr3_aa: CASSRPGALLSNTIYF
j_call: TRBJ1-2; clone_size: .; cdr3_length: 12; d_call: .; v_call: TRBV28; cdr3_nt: TGTGCCAGCAGTGGGGGGCAATATGGCTACACCTTC; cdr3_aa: CASSGGQYGYTF
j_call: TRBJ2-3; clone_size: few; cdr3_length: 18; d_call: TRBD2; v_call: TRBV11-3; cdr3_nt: TGTGCCAGCAGCTTTGGGATTCTAGCGGGAGGGTCGGGAGATACGCAGTATTTT; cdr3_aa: CASSFGILAGGSGDTQYF
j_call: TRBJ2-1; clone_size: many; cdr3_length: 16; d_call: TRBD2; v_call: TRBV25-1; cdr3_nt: TGTGCCAGCAGTGAAAGGACTAGCGGGAGGAAGAATGAGCAGTTCTTC; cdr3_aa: CASSERTSGRKNEQFF
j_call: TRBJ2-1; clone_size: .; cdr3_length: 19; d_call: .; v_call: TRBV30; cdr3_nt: TGTGCCTGGAGTGTAACGTCGATACAGGTAGCGTTTAGGGAAAATGAGCAGTTCTTC; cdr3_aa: CAWSVTSIQVAFRENEQFF
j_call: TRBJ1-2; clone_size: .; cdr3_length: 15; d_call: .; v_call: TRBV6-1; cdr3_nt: TGTGCCAGCACGTCCCTCCCAACCGGGAGGTATGGCTACACCTTC; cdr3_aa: CASTSLPTGRYGYTF
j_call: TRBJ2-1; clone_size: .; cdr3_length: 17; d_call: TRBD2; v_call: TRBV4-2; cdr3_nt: TGTGCCAGCAGCCGGTGGGCAGCGGGAGGTTCCTACAATGAGCAGTTCTTC; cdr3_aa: CASSRWAAGGSYNEQFF
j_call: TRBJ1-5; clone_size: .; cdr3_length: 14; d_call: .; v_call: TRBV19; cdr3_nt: TGTGCCAGTACCTGGGACCTACGGAATCAGCCCCAGCATTTT; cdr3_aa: CASTWDLRNQPQHF
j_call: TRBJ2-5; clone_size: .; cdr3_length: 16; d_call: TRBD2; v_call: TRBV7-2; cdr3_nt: TGTGCCAGCAGCTCGGGACTAGCGGGAGGAGGTGAGACCCAGTACTTC; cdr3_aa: CASSSGLAGGGETQYF
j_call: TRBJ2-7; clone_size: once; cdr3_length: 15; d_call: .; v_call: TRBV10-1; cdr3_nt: TGCGCCAGCAGTGTTTGGTCAGAGGGCTCCTACGAGCAGTACTTC; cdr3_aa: CASSVWSEGSYEQYF
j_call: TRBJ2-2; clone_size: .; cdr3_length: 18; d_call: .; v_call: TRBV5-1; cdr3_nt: TGCGCCAGCAGCTGGCCCTTGGATCTGCGGAGGAACACCGGGGAGCTGTTTTTT; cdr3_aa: CASSWPLDLRRNTGELFF
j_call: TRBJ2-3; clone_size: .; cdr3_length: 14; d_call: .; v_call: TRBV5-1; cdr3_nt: TGCGCCAGCAGCAAGAGGGAGGTGACAGATACGCAGTATTTT; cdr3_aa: CASSKREVTDTQYF
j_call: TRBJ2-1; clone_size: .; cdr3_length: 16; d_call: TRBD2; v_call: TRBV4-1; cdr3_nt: TGCGCCAGCAGCCATTCCACCGGGACTAGAAGGAATGAGCAGTTCTTC; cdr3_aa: CASSHSTGTRRNEQFF
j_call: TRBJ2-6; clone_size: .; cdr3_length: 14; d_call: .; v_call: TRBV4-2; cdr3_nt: TGTGCCAGCAGCCAAGATCATGGGGCCAACGTCCTGACTTTC; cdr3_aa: CASSQDHGANVLTF
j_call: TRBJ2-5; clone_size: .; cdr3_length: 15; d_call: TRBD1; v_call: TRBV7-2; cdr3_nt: TGTGCCAGCAGCAAGATCACAGGGGGCGGGGAGACCCAGTACTTC; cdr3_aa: CASSKITGGGETQYF
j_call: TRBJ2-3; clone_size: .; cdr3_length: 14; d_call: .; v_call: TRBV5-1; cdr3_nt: TGCGCCAGCAGCTTGGAGGCAAGGGCAGATACGCAGTATTTT; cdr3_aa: CASSLEARADTQYF
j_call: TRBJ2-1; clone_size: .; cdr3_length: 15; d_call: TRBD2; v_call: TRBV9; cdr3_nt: TGTGCCAGCAGCGTAGCTGGCGGGAGGGCCTATGAGCAGTTCTTC; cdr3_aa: CASSVAGGRAYEQFF
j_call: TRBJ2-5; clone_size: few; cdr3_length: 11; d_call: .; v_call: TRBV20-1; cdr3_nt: TGCAGTGCTAGATCTTGGGAGACCCAGTACTTC; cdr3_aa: CSARSWETQYF
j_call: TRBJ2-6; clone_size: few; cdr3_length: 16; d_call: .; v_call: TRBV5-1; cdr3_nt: TGCGCCAGCAGCTTGGGAGGGGTAGCTGGGGCCAACGTCCTGACTTTC; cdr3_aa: CASSLGGVAGANVLTF
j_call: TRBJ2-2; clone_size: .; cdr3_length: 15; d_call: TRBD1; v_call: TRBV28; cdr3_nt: TGTGCCAGCAGTTTGCAGGGGGCGAACACCGGGGAGCTGTTTTTT; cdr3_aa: CASSLQGANTGELFF
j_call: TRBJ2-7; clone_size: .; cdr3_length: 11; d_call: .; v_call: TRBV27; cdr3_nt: TGTGCCAGCAGTTTATTGGGCGAGCAGTACTTC; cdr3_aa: CASSLLGEQYF
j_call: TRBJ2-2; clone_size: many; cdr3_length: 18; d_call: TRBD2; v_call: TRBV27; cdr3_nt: TGTGCCAGCAGTTTATTTAGTCCGGCGGGAGCTGACACCGGGGAGCTGTTTTTT; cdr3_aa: CASSLFSPAGADTGELFF
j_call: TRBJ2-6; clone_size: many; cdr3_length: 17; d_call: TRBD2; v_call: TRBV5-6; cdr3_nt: TGTGCCAGCACGGCTGCGCGGGAGGGGTCTGGGGCCAACGTCCTGACTTTC; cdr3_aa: CASTAAREGSGANVLTF